Following are 9 T cell receptor beta chains from one sample sequenced in a study of blood T cell repertoires in COVID-19. Repertoires were generated with immunoSEQ multiplex PCR, while TCRdb's copy carries only in-frame clones and drops some. The sample has around 280,000 clones; 70% to 90% are singletons. The sequencing sample was made of peripheral blood. The receptors stem from a woman aged 50 to 60 with active or convalescent COVID-19.

The genes are TRBV6-4 and TRBJ1-2; 7 bases agree with TRBD1. The CDR3 has 14 amino acids. The V gene end was trimmed by 0 bases and the J gene end by 4 bases; junction bases not matched to a gene: 2. Germline V gene data show CDR1 as MRHNA and CDR2 as SNTAGT. The CDR3 protein is CASSDSQGSYGYTF. CDR3 bases: TGTGCCAGCAGTGACTCACAGGGGAGCTATGGCTACACCTTC.

V gene TRBV29-1 combines with J gene TRBJ1-1; D call uncertain. This CDR3 region has 14 residues. CDR1 and CDR2 (germline): SQVTM, ANQGSEA. V lost 0 bases and J lost 6, with 14 bases in between. Here the CDR3 DNA reads TGCAGCGTTGAAGACCATACCGGGGTGGCTGAAGCTTTCTTT. Its translation: CSVEDHTGVAEAFF.

The rearrangement joins TRBV6-5 to TRBJ1-3; D is undetermined. V was cut by 1 base and J by 0 bases, with 7 bases left in between. Germline lookup yields CDR1 MNHEY and CDR2 SVGAGI. The length of the CDR3 is 15 residues. The CDR3 coding sequence is TGTGCCAGCAGTTACTGGGAGAGCTCTGGAAACACCATATATTTT. Residues: CASSYWESSGNTIYF.

The chain is built from TRBV7-2 and TRBJ2-1; TRBD1 aligns across 7 bases. Germline V CDR1 and CDR2: SGHTA, FQGNSA. The CDR3 contains 15 residues. J was trimmed by 2 bases and V by 1 base; bases with no gene match: 2. CDR3 sequence (DNA): TGTGCCAGCAGCTTAGTGCAGGGGGCCTACAATGAGCAGTTCTTC. Its protein product is CASSLVQGAYNEQFF.

The chain couples TRBV19 to TRBJ2-1; 7 nucleotides match TRBD2. Germline CDR1 reads LNHDA; CDR2 reads SQIVND (reference sequence). CDR3 length equals 15 residues. V lost 2 bases, J lost 3 bases, and 4 bases stayed unmatched. CDR3 in amino acids: CASSITSDLYNEQFF. In nucleotides, the CDR3 is TGTGCCAGTAGTATAACTAGCGACCTCTACAATGAGCAGTTCTTC. The variable domain in full, with the rest retrieved from reference TRBV19 and TRBJ2-1, is DGGITQSPKYLFRKEGQNVTLSCEQNLNHDAMYWYRQDPGQGLRLIYYSQIVNDFQKGDIAEGYSVSREKKESFPLTVTSAQKNPTAFYLCASSITSDLYNEQFFGPGTRLTVL.

The chain employs TRBV27 and TRBJ2-7; 12 bases fit TRBD1. Germline V gene lookup returns CDR1 MNHEY and CDR2 SMNVEV (reference sequence). Trimming took 6 bases from V and 6 from J; bases not matched to a gene: 12. The CDR3 runs 16 residues. CDR3 sequence: CASSRPGQGALLEQYF. The CDR3 DNA reads TGTGCCAGCAGCCGACCGGGACAGGGGGCCCTACTCGAGCAGTACTTC.

The chain links TRBV19 to TRBJ1-5; the match to TRBD1 covers 9 bases. Germline loops: CDR1 LNHDA, CDR2 SQIVND (reference sequence). This CDR3 is 16 amino acids long. Losses at the gene ends were 5 bases for V and 6 bases for J; bases not matched to a gene: 11. CDR3 DNA: TGTGCCAGTAGTCTCCGGGGACAGGGACAGAGTCAGCCCCAGCATTTT. It codes for CASSLRGQGQSQPQHF. The full variable domain, its missing parts supplied by reference TRBV19 and TRBJ1-5, is DGGITQSPKYLFRKEGQNVTLSCEQNLNHDAMYWYRQDPGQGLRLIYYSQIVNDFQKGDIAEGYSVSREKKESFPLTVTSAQKNPTAFYLCASSLRGQGQSQPQHFGDGTRLSIL.

V and J are TRBV5-4 and TRBJ1-1; TRBD1 might be the D (6 bases). V lost 1 base to trimming and J lost 10 bases, with 14 bases between them. CDR3 length equals 13 residues. Germline V lookup: CDR1 SGHNT, CDR2 YYREEE (reference sequence). CDR3 nucleotides: TGTGCCAGCAGCTTGACAGGGCAAGCAGGAGCTTTCTTT. Translating it yields CASSLTGQAGAFF.

CDR3 sequence (DNA): TGCGCCAGCAGCTTGGTTGGAGGGGGGGCATATGGCTACACCTTC. This encodes CASSLVGGGAYGYTF. The V call is TRBV5-1, the J call TRBJ1-2, with D maybe TRBD1 (6 bases). Trimming removed 0 bases at V and 5 bases at J, with 14 bases between. This CDR3 is built from 15 residues. Germline CDR1 SGHRS, CDR2 YFSETQ.